Presented here are 29 T cell receptor beta chains from one specimen sequenced in a study of blood T cell repertoires in COVID-19. TCRdb's table, derived via immunoSEQ multiplex PCR, lists solely in-frame clones and lacks some. Counted here are about 77,000 clones, under 95% occurring once; the ten biggest clones make up 16%. The source material was peripheral blood. The receptors stem from an elderly woman with active or convalescent COVID-19.

The V and J genes are TRBV9 and TRBJ2-2; 11 positions agree with TRBD1. J was trimmed by 4 bases and V by 2 bases; bases with no gene match: 13. In germline, CDR1 is SGDLS, CDR2 YYNGEE. The CDR3 totals 19 residues. This CDR3 reads CASSVNSGTGTGGTGELFF. CDR3 nucleotides: TGTGCCAGCAGCGTCAATTCGGGGACCGGGACAGGGGGCACCGGGGAGCTGTTTTTT.

The chain recombines TRBV4-3 with TRBJ1-5; D is undetermined. V lost 4 bases and J 1 base, leaving 11 bases between the germline ends. From germline, CDR1 is LGHNA and CDR2 YSLEER. CDR3 length: 15 amino acids. The CDR3 DNA sequence: TGCGCCAGCAGCCTCTGGACGGGGAGCAATCAGCCCCAGCATTTT. It is translated as CASSLWTGSNQPQHF.

This clone was detected once. CDR3 nucleotide sequence: TGTGCCAGCAGCAGAAATGAGAACACTGAAGCTTTCTTT. This encodes CASSRNENTEAFF. The V call is TRBV2, the J call TRBJ1-1; D gene ambiguous. Per the germline V gene, CDR1 is SNHLY and CDR2 is FYNNEI. V was clipped by 6 bases and J by 1 base, with 9 bases between them. The CDR3 covers 13 residues.

The CDR3 DNA reads as TGTGCCTGGAGCACTGGACAGGGCAATCAGCCCCAGCATTTT. Protein product: CAWSTGQGNQPQHF. The chain links TRBV30 to TRBJ1-5, with 7 bases identical to TRBD1. The CDR3 is made up of 14 amino acids. Per germline, CDR1 GTSNPN and CDR2 SVGIG (reference sequence). V shed 3 bases, J shed 2 bases, and the junction held 4 bases outside the gene matches.

The J gene is TRBJ2-2, the V gene TRBV7-6; 13 nucleotides line up with TRBD2. The CDR3 loop spans 15 amino acids. CDR1 and CDR2 from the germline V gene are SGHVS and FNYEAQ. Unmatched junction bases numbered 5, after V lost 9 bases and J lost 4 bases. The CDR3 sequence: CASGLAGVGTGELFF. CDR3 coding DNA: TGTGCCAGTGGACTAGCGGGGGTTGGCACCGGGGAGCTGTTTTTT.

The chain carries TRBV30 and TRBJ1-5; D unclear. Germline lookup yields CDR1 GTSNPN and CDR2 SVGIG (reference sequence). The CDR3 is made up of 16 amino acids. The germline V and J ends were trimmed by 0 bases and 5 bases, with 17 bases remaining between them. The CDR3 sequence is CAWSVKASDFDQPQHF. The CDR3 region has the DNA TGTGCCTGGAGTGTTAAGGCATCAGACTTCGATCAGCCCCAGCATTTT.

The rearrangement joins TRBV9 to TRBJ2-1, with TRBD1 matching 9 bases. The trim removed 0 bases at V and 7 bases at J, leaving 5 bases unmatched. This CDR3 region has 15 residues. The germline V gene encodes CDR1 SGDLS and CDR2 YYNGEE. Written as DNA, the CDR3 is TGTGCCAGCAGCGTAGCCGGGACAGGGAATAATGAGCAGTTCTTC. Residues: CASSVAGTGNNEQFF. Combining the CDR3 with reference TRBV9 and TRBJ2-1 gives the whole variable domain DSGVTQTPKHLITATGQRVTLRCSPRSGDLSVYWYQQSLDQGLQFLIQYYNGEERAKGNILERFSAQQFPDLHSELNLSSLELGDSALYFCASSVAGTGNNEQFFGPGTRLTVL.

The chain is built from TRBV6-5 and TRBJ1-5; no definite D call. The germline gives CDR1 MNHEY, CDR2 SVGAGI. The V and J ends lost 0 bases and 7 bases respectively, with 13 bases between them. This CDR3 is built from 15 residues. This CDR3 reads CASSYSRSPAQPQHF. The CDR3 DNA sequence: TGTGCCAGCAGTTACTCGAGATCACCCGCACAGCCCCAGCATTTT.

V and J are TRBV28 and TRBJ1-6; D remains unclear. The germline gives CDR1 MDHEN, CDR2 SYDVKM. The CDR3 spans 16 residues. The V and J ends lost 7 bases and 0 bases respectively, with 13 bases between them. In DNA, the CDR3 is TGTGCCAGCACCCTCGGACTGAGCTCCTATAATTCACCCCTCCACTTT. This sequence encodes CASTLGLSSYNSPLHF.

The rearrangement joins TRBV6-5 to TRBJ1-2; D unclear. In germline, CDR1 is MNHEY, CDR2 SVGAGI. V gave up 0 bases and J gave up 7 bases, with 6 bases separating them. This CDR3 is 12 amino acids long. The CDR3 DNA reads TGTGCCAGCAGTTACTCGCGGGGTGGCTACACCTTC. As protein: CASSYSRGGYTF.

This chain connects TRBV4-1 to TRBJ2-2; D is possibly TRBD2 (7 bases). The CDR3 runs 18 residues. Trimming pared 3 bases from V and 4 bases from J, leaving 21 bases between. Germline CDR1 is MGHRA and CDR2 is YSYEKL. The CDR3 protein is CASSQTSNRGGPTGELFF. The CDR3 nucleotides read TGCGCCAGCAGCCAGACTAGCAATAGGGGGGGCCCCACCGGGGAGCTGTTTTTT.

The chain is built from TRBV6-2 or TRBV6-3 and TRBJ2-3; the D call may be TRBD1 or TRBD2 (7 bases each). The CDR3 contains 13 residues. CDR1 and CDR2 from the germline V gene are MNHEY and SVGEGT. V shed 6 bases and J shed 4 bases, with 11 bases lying between them. CDR3 amino acids: CASSRGGADTQYF. In DNA form, the CDR3 reads TGTGCCAGCAGCAGGGGGGGCGCAGATACGCAGTATTTT.

This rearrangement joins TRBV10-2 to TRBJ2-1; TRBD2 is a possible D gene (5 bases). CDR3 size: 12 residues. The ends were cut back, 5 bases at V and 9 bases at J, with 11 bases in the middle. Germline CDR1 and CDR2: WSHSY and SAAADI. CDR3 loop: CASSLGVAEQFF. The CDR3 DNA sequence: TGCGCCAGCAGTCTCGGGGTGGCTGAGCAGTTCTTC.

CDR3 DNA sequence: TGTGCCAGTAGCCAAGTGGGAAGACAGGGAGGATCCTATAATTCACCCCTCCACTTT. Protein product: CASSQVGRQGGSYNSPLHF. This rearrangement joins TRBV19 to TRBJ1-6, with 7 bases identical to TRBD1. The CDR3 runs 19 residues. Germline V CDR1 and CDR2: LNHDA, SQIVND (reference sequence). The J segment lost 1 base and the V segment lost 6 bases, leaving 15 bases of the junction unmatched.

This clone has just a few counts. The rearrangement links TRBV7-9 to TRBJ1-6, with a possible D match to TRBD1 (5 bases). V dropped 1 base and J dropped 7 bases, with 5 bases sitting between them. This CDR3 spans 13 amino acids. CDR1 is SEHNR and CDR2 is FQNEAQ in the germline V gene (reference sequence). The CDR3 DNA reads TGTGCCAGCAGCTTAGAGGGGAATTCACCCCTCCACTTT. This sequence encodes CASSLEGNSPLHF.

The chain is built from TRBV7-3 and TRBJ1-2; TRBD1 matches 12 bases. The CDR3 has 18 residues. Germline CDR1 SGHTA, CDR2 FQGTGA. J gave up 5 bases and V 3 bases, and 13 bases lay outside the gene matches. CDR3 amino acids: CASSFGPGTGGAGYGYTF. CDR3 in DNA: TGTGCCAGCAGCTTCGGTCCCGGGACAGGGGGCGCGGGGTATGGCTACACCTTC.

The chain links TRBV19 to TRBJ1-2; D remains unclear. The CDR3 loop spans 16 amino acids. The germline V and J ends were trimmed by 7 bases and 1 base, with 19 bases remaining between them. Germline V gene data show CDR1 as LNHDA and CDR2 as SQIVND (reference sequence). CDR3 sequence (DNA): TGTGCCAGTACTCCGCCCCTGGGCCAGGTTAACTATGGCTACACCTTC. Its translation: CASTPPLGQVNYGYTF. The whole variable domain, filled in from reference TRBV19 and TRBJ1-2, reads DGGITQSPKYLFRKEGQNVTLSCEQNLNHDAMYWYRQDPGQGLRLIYYSQIVNDFQKGDIAEGYSVSREKKESFPLTVTSAQKNPTAFYLCASTPPLGQVNYGYTFGSGTRLTVV.

The chain links TRBV6-5 to TRBJ1-2; D might be TRBD1 (6 bases). The CDR3 spans 15 residues. V lost 0 bases to trimming and J lost 1 base, with 9 bases between them. Germline V gene sequence: CDR1 MNHEY, CDR2 SVGAGI. CDR3 region: CASSYSGRGNYGYTF. DNA of the CDR3: TGTGCCAGCAGTTACTCGGGCAGGGGTAACTATGGCTACACCTTC.

As regards this clone: Other DNA sequences in this sample translate to the same CDR3. The chain carries TRBV6-5 and TRBJ1-1, with a tentative D call TRBD1 (6 bases). Trimming pared 5 bases from V and 5 bases from J, leaving 6 bases between. The CDR3 is 11 amino acids. Germline V lookup: CDR1 MNHEY, CDR2 SVGAGI. CDR3 in DNA: TGTGCCAGCAGTAGGGGGACTGAAGCTTTCTTT. Translated, it gives CASSRGTEAFF.

V usage is TRBV6-5 and J usage is TRBJ1-4; D uncertain. Trimming took off 7 bases at V and 4 bases at J, with 16 bases between the two ends. Looked up from germline, CDR1 is MNHEY and CDR2 is SVGAGI. The CDR3 contains 15 residues. CDR3 protein: CASTAGDRNNEKLFF. CDR3 sequence (DNA): TGTGCCAGCACCGCGGGTGATCGGAATAATGAAAAACTGTTTTTT.

The rearrangement uses TRBV18 and TRBJ2-7, with D perhaps TRBD1 (6 bases). CDR3 size: 15 residues. The germline V and J ends were trimmed by 3 bases and 5 bases, with 17 bases remaining between them. CDR1 is KGHSH, CDR2 LQKENI, per germline. The CDR3 reads CASSPRQVSVHEQYF. CDR3 DNA sequence: TGTGCCAGCTCACCTCGACAGGTATCTGTCCACGAGCAGTACTTC.

V gene TRBV7-2 combines with J gene TRBJ2-7; 9 bases fit TRBD1. Germline loops: CDR1 SGHTA, CDR2 FQGNSA. The J segment lost 6 bases and the V segment lost 5 bases, leaving 11 bases of the junction unmatched. The CDR3 runs 15 residues. CDR3 loop: CASSAYPGQGGEQYF. As DNA, the CDR3 is TGTGCCAGCAGCGCCTATCCGGGACAGGGAGGCGAGCAGTACTTC.

V usage is TRBV19 and J usage is TRBJ1-2; D may be TRBD1 (5 bases). Trimming removed 2 bases from V and 4 bases from J, with 8 bases in between. Per germline, CDR1 LNHDA and CDR2 SQIVND (reference sequence). The CDR3 covers 13 residues. As DNA, the CDR3 is TGTGCCAGTAGTATATCCAGGGTCTATGGCTACACCTTC. It encodes CASSISRVYGYTF.

The chain uses TRBV7-2 and TRBJ1-2; 8 bases are shared with TRBD1. V lost 0 bases and J lost 5; bases outside the gene matches: 5. CDR3 length: 15 residues. In germline, CDR1 is SGHTA, CDR2 FQGNSA. CDR3 nucleotides: TGTGCCAGCAGCTTAGCTCCCACAGGGGGGTATGGCTACACCTTC. It encodes CASSLAPTGGYGYTF.

The chain is built from TRBV12-3 or TRBV12-4 and TRBJ2-1; TRBD1 aligns across 7 bases. The CDR3 runs 13 residues. V lost 5 bases, J lost 5 bases, and 3 bases stayed unmatched. This CDR3 is CASSTGENNEQFF. For the CDR3, the DNA is TGTGCCAGCAGTACAGGGGAGAACAATGAGCAGTTCTTC.

This clone came up once. This chain links TRBV18 with TRBJ2-1; TRBD1 matches at 7 bases. This CDR3 has 15 amino acids. V lost 0 bases, J lost 4 bases, and 3 bases stayed unmatched. The germline V gene encodes CDR1 KGHSH and CDR2 LQKENI. CDR3 region: CASSPPGQTYNEQFF. CDR3 bases: TGTGCCAGCTCACCACCGGGACAGACATACAATGAGCAGTTCTTC. The whole variable domain, remainder taken from reference TRBV18 and TRBJ2-1, is NAGVMQNPRHLVRRRGQEARLRCSPMKGHSHVYWYRQLPEEGLKFMVYLQKENIIDESGMPKERFSAEFPKEGPSILRIQQVVRGDSAAYFCASSPPGQTYNEQFFGPGTRLTVL.

The chain is built from TRBV7-8 and TRBJ1-1; D remains unclear. Germline assignment: CDR1 SGHVS and CDR2 FQNEAQ. Deletions cut 4 bases from V and 4 bases from J, with 13 bases between. This CDR3 region has 14 residues. DNA of the CDR3: TGTGCCAGCAGCTCAGAGGTCTCGGGCACTGAAGCTTTCTTT. Protein: CASSSEVSGTEAFF.

The rearrangement joins TRBV4-1 to TRBJ2-4; D not resolved. CDR1 is MGHRA, CDR2 YSYEKL, per germline. V was clipped by 1 base and J by 0 bases, with 7 bases between them. The CDR3 sequence is 15 residues long. As DNA, the CDR3 is TGCGCCAGCAGCCAAGTGTGGCTAGCCAAAAACATTCAGTACTTC. Translating it yields CASSQVWLAKNIQYF.

The rearrangement links TRBV5-4 to TRBJ1-1; TRBD1 aligns across 9 bases. Per germline, CDR1 SGHNT and CDR2 YYREEE (reference sequence). V lost 3 bases to trimming and J lost 5 bases; unmatched junction nucleotides: 8. The CDR3 spans 15 residues. CDR3 residues: CASSSPQGAGTEAFF. DNA for the CDR3: TGTGCCAGCAGCTCGCCACAGGGGGCCGGTACTGAAGCTTTCTTT.